A single sample is the source of the 13 T cell receptor beta chains below, sequenced in a study of cytomegalovirus exposure and HLA in healthy donors. Primers: 60 Vbeta forward and 13 Jbeta reverse. Some clones are missing from TCRdb's copy, which holds only in-frame ones; the method was immunoSEQ multiplex PCR. The repertoire holds tens of thousands of clones, with approximately 70% as singletons. The material sequenced was PBMCs. Receptors were obtained from a man aged 25 to 45 in good health and CMV-seronegative.

The J gene is TRBJ2-5, the V gene TRBV6-1, with 10 bases aligning to TRBD1. TRBJ2-7 matches the DNA end more closely, so the J call is doubtful. The CDR3 loop spans 14 amino acids. Looked up from germline, CDR1 is MNHNS and CDR2 is SASEGT. The CDR3 spells CATIDRGLTYEQYF. CDR3 coding DNA: TGTGCCACCATAGACAGGGGGCTTACCTACGAGCAGTACTTC.

The genes are TRBV18 and TRBJ2-7; D may be TRBD1 (6 bases). This CDR3 region has 14 residues. Germline loops: CDR1 KGHSH, CDR2 LQKENI. V was trimmed by 5 bases and J by 6 bases, leaving 17 bases between them. CDR3 in DNA: TGTGCCAGCTCATCCGGACAGCAGCAACCCGAGCAGTACTTC. The encoded protein is CASSSGQQQPEQYF. Variable domain in full (rest from reference TRBV18 and TRBJ2-7): NAGVMQNPRHLVRRRGQEARLRCSPMKGHSHVYWYRQLPEEGLKFMVYLQKENIIDESGMPKERFSAEFPKEGPSILRIQQVVRGDSAAYFCASSSGQQQPEQYFGPGTRLTVT.

The chain uses TRBV6-6 and TRBJ1-5; D gene unclear. Germline CDR1 MNHNY, CDR2 SVGAGI (reference sequence). Trimming pared 6 bases from V and 6 bases from J, leaving 9 bases between. The CDR3 has 12 residues. CDR3: CASSEEFQPQHF. In nucleotides, the CDR3 is TGTGCCAGCAGCGAGGAATTTCAGCCCCAGCATTTT.

The chain combines TRBV28 with TRBJ2-5; D possibly corresponds to TRBD2 (6 bases). There are 16 residues in the CDR3. The ends were cut back, 7 bases at V and 1 base at J, with 19 bases in the middle. Germline V gene lookup returns CDR1 MDHEN and CDR2 SYDVKM. The CDR3 DNA reads as TGTGCCAGCACAACCCGGGGAGCGGGTTCCCAAGAGACCCAGTACTTC. The encoded protein is CASTTRGAGSQETQYF.

The J gene is TRBJ1-3, the V gene TRBV6-6, with 8 bases lining up with TRBD1. The germline gives CDR1 MNHNY, CDR2 SVGAGI (reference sequence). The V and J ends lost 9 bases and 0 bases, in that order; junction bases with no gene match: 10. There are 16 residues in the CDR3. In DNA form, the CDR3 reads TGTGCCAGTAGGGACAGGCGGTCCTACTCTGGAAACACCATATATTTT. Amino acids: CASRDRRSYSGNTIYF.

CDR3 DNA sequence: TGTGCCAGCAGTTTATCCCTGGCCAGACAAGAGACCCAGTACTTC. Protein: CASSLSLARQETQYF. The chain employs TRBV28 and TRBJ2-5; D call uncertain. CDR1 is MDHEN and CDR2 is SYDVKM in the germline V gene. There are 15 residues in the CDR3. Trimming stripped 1 base from V and 2 bases from J, with 11 bases between.

The chain uses TRBV6-5 and TRBJ2-7; TRBD2 matches 12 bases. CDR1 is MNHEY and CDR2 is SVGAGI in the germline V gene. The trim removed 6 bases at V and 2 bases at J, leaving 5 bases unmatched. This CDR3 is built from 15 residues. The CDR3 DNA follows: TGTGCCAGCAGCCGACTAGCGGGAGACACCTACGAGCAGTACTTC. Amino acid sequence: CASSRLAGDTYEQYF.

The genes are TRBV29-1 and TRBJ2-5, with 7 bases matching TRBD2. Per the germline V gene, CDR1 is SQVTM and CDR2 is ANQGSEA. This CDR3 region has 14 residues. The V and J ends lost 6 bases and 1 base, in that order; junction bases with no gene match: 8. The CDR3 here is CSVALLAFQETQYF. CDR3 in DNA: TGCAGCGTGGCCCTACTAGCGTTCCAAGAGACCCAGTACTTC. Using reference TRBV29-1 and TRBJ2-5 for the parts outside the CDR3, the full variable domain is SAVISQKPSRDICQRGTSLTIQCQVDSQVTMMFWYRQQPGQSLTLIATANQGSEATYESGFVIDKFPISRPNLTFSTLTVSNMSPEDSSIYLCSVALLAFQETQYFGPGTRLLVL.

The J gene is TRBJ2-1, the V gene TRBV7-2, with 9 nucleotides matching TRBD2. The length of the CDR3 is 17 residues. Trimming at V came to 0 bases and at J to 6 bases, leaving 9 bases not matched to a gene. The germline V gene encodes CDR1 SGHTA and CDR2 FQGNSA. CDR3 amino acids: CASSLAHRGGAGNEQFF. Written as DNA, the CDR3 is TGTGCCAGCAGCTTAGCGCATCGCGGGGGGGCTGGCAATGAGCAGTTCTTC.

The chain recombines TRBV6-7 with TRBJ2-4, with D perhaps matching TRBD1 (6 bases). TRBV6-7 is treated as an ORF (open reading frame) with a function not yet certain. V was clipped by 6 bases and J by 1 base, with 22 bases between them. This CDR3 is 18 amino acids long. CDR3 sequence: CASRPDETGTQAKNIQYF. CDR3 DNA sequence: TGTGCCAGCAGACCCGACGAGACAGGAACTCAGGCCAAAAACATTCAGTACTTC.

This chain links TRBV29-1 with TRBJ1-1; unclear D gene. Trimming left V 2 bases short and J 8 bases short, with 6 bases between. The germline gives CDR1 SQVTM, CDR2 ANQGSEA. The CDR3 covers 10 residues. CDR3 protein: CSVEMSEAFF. The CDR3 coding sequence is TGCAGCGTTGAAATGAGCGAAGCTTTCTTT. Looking up the rest from reference TRBV29-1 and TRBJ1-1 gives the full variable domain: SAVISQKPSRDICQRGTSLTIQCQVDSQVTMMFWYRQQPGQSLTLIATANQGSEATYESGFVIDKFPISRPNLTFSTLTVSNMSPEDSSIYLCSVEMSEAFFGQGTRLTVV.

The chain has TRBV10-3 and TRBJ2-1, with D perhaps TRBD1 (5 bases). The CDR3 runs to 14 residues. Germline V gene lookup returns CDR1 ENHRY and CDR2 SYGVKD. Trimming removed 8 bases at V and 3 bases at J, with 14 bases between. CDR3: CAILFSDIYNEQFF. In DNA form, the CDR3 reads TGTGCCATCTTATTTTCGGACATCTACAATGAGCAGTTCTTC.

DNA of the CDR3: TGTGCCAGCAGTGAATTTGAGGGATATCAGCCCCAGCATTTT. Amino acids: CASSEFEGYQPQHF. The J gene is TRBJ1-5, the V gene TRBV6-1; D not certain. This CDR3 comprises 14 residues. The V gene's germline CDR1 is MNHNS and CDR2 SASEGT. V was pared by 2 bases and J by 5 bases, with 10 bases between.